This T cell receptor (beta chain) was observed in a study of blood T cell repertoires in COVID-19. Study-wide context: Researchers got acute and convalescent COVID-19 samples from the United States, Italy and Spain.

Sequencing was performed with immunoSEQ multiplex PCR; in TCRdb, only in-frame clones are kept and a portion is missing. The sample holds 120,000 or so clones, around four fifths seen once. This CDR3 has 16 amino acids. Trimming removed 0 bases from V and 5 bases from J, with 16 bases in between. CDR1 MGHRA and CDR2 YSYEKL come from the germline V gene. This sequence joins TRBV4-1 and TRBJ2-5; D may be TRBD2 (6 bases). The sequence derives from a man aged 80 or over with active or convalescent COVID-19. Sequencing input: peripheral blood. CDR3 sequence: CASSQDPWGVRETQYF. DNA for the CDR3: TGCGCCAGCAGCCAAGACCCCTGGGGGGTGAGGGAGACCCAGTACTTC.